This TCR beta chain was found in a study of blood T cell repertoires in COVID-19. Turning to the study itself: From the United States, Italy and Spain came samples of acute and convalescent COVID-19. Sample material is recorded as cDNA or gDNA derived from T cells, B-cell-depleted T cells, or PBMCs.

The CDR3 spans 15 residues. Germline CDR1 SGHAT, CDR2 FQNNGV. Trimming removed 1 base from V and 1 base from J, with 11 bases in between. Authors' processing steps: Quantification of nucleated cells was approximated via reference gene primer amplification. TCRdb's copy holds only in-frame clones and misses some; the assay was immunoSEQ multiplex PCR. Clone size and V and J calls were adopted from that table, with D and trimming inferred from the DNA. In the table there are roughly 40,000 clones, over 75% of which are singletons. What was sequenced was peripheral blood. V is TRBV11-2 and J is TRBJ2-7, with a tentative D call TRBD1 (6 bases). The clonotype originates from an elderly man with active or convalescent COVID-19. CDR3 DNA: TGTGCCAGCAGCTTAGGGAGACAGGTTTCCTACGAGCAGTACTTC. Translated, it gives CASSLGRQVSYEQYF.